This TCR beta chain was captured by sequencing in a study of T-cell reconstitution after alpha-beta-depleted transplantation in children. Preparation of the TCRbeta library used unique molecular identifiers. A single record per CDR3 protein comes from TCRdb applying MiXCR to the PCR reads. Among roughly 500,000 distinct CDR3 sequences listed, about 31% were seen once. With 7 bases clipped from V and 3 bases from J, the junction kept 9 bases outside the gene matches. Germline V gene sequence: CDR1 SQVTM, CDR2 ANQGSEA. The CDR3 covers 14 residues. The V gene is TRBV29-1, the J gene TRBJ2-1, with 7 nucleotides matching TRBD2. This TCR derives from a human donor who donated a stem cell graft to a child with aplastic anemia. This material consisted of PBMCs from the stem cell graft donor, taken from the stem cell graft. The CDR3: CSARVGGGYNEQFF. The CDR3 DNA follows: TGCAGCGCAAGGGTTGGGGGGGGCTACAATGAGCAGTTCTTC.